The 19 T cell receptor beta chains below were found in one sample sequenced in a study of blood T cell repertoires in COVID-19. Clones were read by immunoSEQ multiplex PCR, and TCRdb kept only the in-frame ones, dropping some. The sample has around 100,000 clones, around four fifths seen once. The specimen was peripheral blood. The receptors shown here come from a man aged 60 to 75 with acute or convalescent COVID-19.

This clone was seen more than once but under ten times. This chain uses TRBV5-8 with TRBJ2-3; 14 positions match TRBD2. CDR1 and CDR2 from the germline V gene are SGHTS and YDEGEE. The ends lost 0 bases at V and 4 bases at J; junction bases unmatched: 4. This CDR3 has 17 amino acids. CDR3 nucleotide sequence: TGTGCCAGCAGCTTGGAAGGGACTAGCGGGAGTTCAGATACGCAGTATTTT. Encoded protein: CASSLEGTSGSSDTQYF.

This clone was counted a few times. CDR3 DNA: TGCGCCAGCAGCCAAGCCAGGGCCCGCTCCTACGAGCAGTACTTC. Its protein product is CASSQARARSYEQYF. The chain combines TRBV4-1 with TRBJ2-7; D is possibly TRBD1 (5 bases). The CDR3 extends over 15 amino acids. Trimming cost V 1 base and J 0 bases, with 10 bases left between them. Germline CDR1 MGHRA, CDR2 YSYEKL.

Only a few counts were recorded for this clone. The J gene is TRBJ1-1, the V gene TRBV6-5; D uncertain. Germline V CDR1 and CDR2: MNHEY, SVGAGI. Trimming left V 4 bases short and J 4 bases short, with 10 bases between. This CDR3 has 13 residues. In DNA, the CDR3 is TGTGCCAGCAGTTTTAGCGAAGGCACTGAAGCTTTCTTT. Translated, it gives CASSFSEGTEAFF.

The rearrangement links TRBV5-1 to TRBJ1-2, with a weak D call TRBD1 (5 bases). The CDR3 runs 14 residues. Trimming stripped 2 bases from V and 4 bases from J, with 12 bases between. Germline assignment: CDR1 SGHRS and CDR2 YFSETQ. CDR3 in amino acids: CASSLTGGTYGYTF. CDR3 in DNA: TGCGCCAGCAGCTTAACAGGTGGAACCTATGGCTACACCTTC.

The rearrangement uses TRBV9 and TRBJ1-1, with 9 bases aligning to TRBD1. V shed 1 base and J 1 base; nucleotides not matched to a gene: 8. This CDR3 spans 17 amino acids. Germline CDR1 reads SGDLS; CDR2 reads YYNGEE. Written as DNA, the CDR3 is TGTGCCAGCAGCGTAACTCATCGGACAGGGGCGAACACTGAAGCTTTCTTT. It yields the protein CASSVTHRTGANTEAFF.

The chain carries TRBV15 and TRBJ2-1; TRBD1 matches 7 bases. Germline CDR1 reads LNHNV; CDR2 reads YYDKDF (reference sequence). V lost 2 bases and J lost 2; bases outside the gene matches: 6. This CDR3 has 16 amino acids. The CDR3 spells CATSRQQGKAYNEQFF. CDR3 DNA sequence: TGTGCCACCAGCAGACAACAGGGGAAAGCCTACAATGAGCAGTTCTTC.

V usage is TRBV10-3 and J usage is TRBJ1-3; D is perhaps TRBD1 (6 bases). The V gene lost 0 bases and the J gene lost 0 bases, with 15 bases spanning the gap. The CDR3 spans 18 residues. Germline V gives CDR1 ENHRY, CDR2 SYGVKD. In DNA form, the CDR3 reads TGTGCCATCAGTGAGTCGAATCGGGACACAAACTCTGGAAACACCATATATTTT. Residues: CAISESNRDTNSGNTIYF.

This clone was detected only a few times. The CDR3 protein is CASTGQGDTEAFF. CDR3 DNA: TGTGCCAGCACAGGCCAGGGGGACACTGAAGCTTTCTTT. V gene TRBV12-3 or TRBV12-4 combines with J gene TRBJ1-1; 7 bases are a match to TRBD1. With 7 bases clipped from V and 3 bases from J, the junction kept 5 bases outside the gene matches. This CDR3 contains 13 residues.

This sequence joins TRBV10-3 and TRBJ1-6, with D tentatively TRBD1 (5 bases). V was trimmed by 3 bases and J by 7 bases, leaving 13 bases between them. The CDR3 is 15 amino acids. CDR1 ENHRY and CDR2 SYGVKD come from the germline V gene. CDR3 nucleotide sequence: TGTGCCATCAGTGATAAGACAGTTCAAAATTCACCCCTCCACTTT. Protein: CAISDKTVQNSPLHF.

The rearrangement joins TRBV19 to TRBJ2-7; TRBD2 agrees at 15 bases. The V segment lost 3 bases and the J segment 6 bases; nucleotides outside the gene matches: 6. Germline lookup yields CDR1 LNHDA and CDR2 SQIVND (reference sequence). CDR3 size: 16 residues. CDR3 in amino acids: CASSIPGTSGRFEQYF. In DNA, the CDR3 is TGTGCCAGTAGTATTCCCGGGACTAGCGGGAGGTTCGAGCAGTACTTC.

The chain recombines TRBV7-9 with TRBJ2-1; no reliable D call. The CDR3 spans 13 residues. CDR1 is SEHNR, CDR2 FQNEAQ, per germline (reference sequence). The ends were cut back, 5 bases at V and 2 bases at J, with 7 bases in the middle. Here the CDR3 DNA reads TGTGCCAGCAGCCGACAAGCCTACAATGAGCAGTTCTTC. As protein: CASSRQAYNEQFF.

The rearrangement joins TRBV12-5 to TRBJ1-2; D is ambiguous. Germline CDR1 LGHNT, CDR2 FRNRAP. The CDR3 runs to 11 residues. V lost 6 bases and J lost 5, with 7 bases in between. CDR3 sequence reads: CASGREYGYTF. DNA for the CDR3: TGTGCTAGTGGCCGAGAATATGGCTACACCTTC.

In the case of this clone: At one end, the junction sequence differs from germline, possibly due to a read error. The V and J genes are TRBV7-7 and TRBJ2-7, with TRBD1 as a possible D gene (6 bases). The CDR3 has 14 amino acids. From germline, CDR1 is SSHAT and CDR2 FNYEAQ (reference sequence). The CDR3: CASSPGTFSYEQYF. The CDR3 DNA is TGTGCTAGCAGCCCCGGGACATTCTCCTACGAGCAGTACTTC.

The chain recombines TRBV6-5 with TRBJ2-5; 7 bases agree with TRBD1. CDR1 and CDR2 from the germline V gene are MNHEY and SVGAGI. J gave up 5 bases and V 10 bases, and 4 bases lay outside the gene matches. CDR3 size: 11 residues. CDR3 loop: CAIDREETQYF. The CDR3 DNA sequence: TGTGCCATCGACAGGGAGGAGACCCAGTACTTC.

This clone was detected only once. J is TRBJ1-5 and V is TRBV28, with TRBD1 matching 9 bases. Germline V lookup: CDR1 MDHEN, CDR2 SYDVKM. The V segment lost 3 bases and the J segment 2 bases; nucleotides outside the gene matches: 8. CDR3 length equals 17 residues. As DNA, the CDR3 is TGTGCCAGCAGTTTCCTTCCGACAGGGGGTGGCAATCAGCCCCAGCATTTT. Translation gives CASSFLPTGGGNQPQHF.

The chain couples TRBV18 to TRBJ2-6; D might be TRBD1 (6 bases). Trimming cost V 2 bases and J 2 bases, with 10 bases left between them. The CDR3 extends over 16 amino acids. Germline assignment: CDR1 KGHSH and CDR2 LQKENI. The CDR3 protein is CASSPMTGAGANVLTF. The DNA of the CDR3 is TGTGCCAGCTCACCAATGACAGGAGCTGGGGCCAACGTCCTGACTTTC.

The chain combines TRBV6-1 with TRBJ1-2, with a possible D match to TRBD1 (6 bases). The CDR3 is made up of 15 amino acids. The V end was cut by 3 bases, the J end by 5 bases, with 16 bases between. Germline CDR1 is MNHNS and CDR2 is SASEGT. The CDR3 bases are TGTGCCAGCAGTGACCCTTGGGGGCAGGAATATGGCTACACCTTC. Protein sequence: CASSDPWGQEYGYTF.

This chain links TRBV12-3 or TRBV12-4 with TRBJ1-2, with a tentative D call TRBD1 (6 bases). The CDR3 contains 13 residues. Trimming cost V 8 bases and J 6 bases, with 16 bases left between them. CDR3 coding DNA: TGTGCCAGCGCCCCAGGGGCCTTCAATGGCTACACCTTC. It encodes CASAPGAFNGYTF.

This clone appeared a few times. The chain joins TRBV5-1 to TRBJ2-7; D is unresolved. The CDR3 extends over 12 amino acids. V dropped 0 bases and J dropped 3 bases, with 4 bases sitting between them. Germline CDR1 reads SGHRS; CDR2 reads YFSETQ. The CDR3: CASSLDNYEQYF. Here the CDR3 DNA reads TGCGCCAGCAGCTTGGACAACTACGAGCAGTACTTC.